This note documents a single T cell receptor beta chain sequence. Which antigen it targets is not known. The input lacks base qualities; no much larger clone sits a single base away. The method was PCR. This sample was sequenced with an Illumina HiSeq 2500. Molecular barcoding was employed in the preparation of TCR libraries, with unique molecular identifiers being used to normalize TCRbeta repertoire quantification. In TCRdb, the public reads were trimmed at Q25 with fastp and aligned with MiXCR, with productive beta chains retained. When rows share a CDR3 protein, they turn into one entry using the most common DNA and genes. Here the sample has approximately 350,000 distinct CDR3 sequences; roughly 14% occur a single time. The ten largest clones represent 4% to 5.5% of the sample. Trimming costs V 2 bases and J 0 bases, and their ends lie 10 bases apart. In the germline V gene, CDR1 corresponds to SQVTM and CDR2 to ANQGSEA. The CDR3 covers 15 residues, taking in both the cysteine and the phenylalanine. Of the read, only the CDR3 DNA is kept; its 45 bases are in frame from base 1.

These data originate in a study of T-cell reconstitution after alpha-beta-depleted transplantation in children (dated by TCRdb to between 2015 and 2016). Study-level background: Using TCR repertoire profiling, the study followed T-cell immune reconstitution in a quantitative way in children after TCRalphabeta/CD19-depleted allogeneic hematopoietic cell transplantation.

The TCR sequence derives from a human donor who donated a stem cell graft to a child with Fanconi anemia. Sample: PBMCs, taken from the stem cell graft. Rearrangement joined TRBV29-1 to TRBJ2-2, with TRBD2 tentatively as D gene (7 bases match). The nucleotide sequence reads TGCAGCGTTGAATGGGGGGGCGCGAACACCGGGGAGCTGTTTTTT. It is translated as CSVEWGGANTGELFF.